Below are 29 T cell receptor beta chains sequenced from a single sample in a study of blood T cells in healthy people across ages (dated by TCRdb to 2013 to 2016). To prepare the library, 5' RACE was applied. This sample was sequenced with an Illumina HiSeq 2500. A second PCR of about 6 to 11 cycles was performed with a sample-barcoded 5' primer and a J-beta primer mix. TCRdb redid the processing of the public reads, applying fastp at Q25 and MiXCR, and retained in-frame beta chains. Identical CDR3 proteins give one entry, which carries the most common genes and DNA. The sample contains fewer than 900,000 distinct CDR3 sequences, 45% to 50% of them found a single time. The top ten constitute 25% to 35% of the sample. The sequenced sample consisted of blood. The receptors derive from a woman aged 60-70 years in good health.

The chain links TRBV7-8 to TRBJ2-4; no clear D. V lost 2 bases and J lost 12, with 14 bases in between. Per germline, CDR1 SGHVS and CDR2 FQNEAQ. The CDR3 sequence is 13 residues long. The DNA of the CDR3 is TGTGCCAGCAGCTTATTGCTCTCAAAGTATCAGTACTTC. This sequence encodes CASSLLLSKYQYF.

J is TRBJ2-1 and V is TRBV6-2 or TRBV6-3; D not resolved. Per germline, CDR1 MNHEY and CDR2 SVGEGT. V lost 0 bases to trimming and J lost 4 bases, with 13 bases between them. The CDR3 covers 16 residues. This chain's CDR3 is CASSYSQASVYNEQFF. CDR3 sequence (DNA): TGTGCCAGCAGTTACTCCCAGGCTAGTGTGTACAATGAGCAGTTCTTC.

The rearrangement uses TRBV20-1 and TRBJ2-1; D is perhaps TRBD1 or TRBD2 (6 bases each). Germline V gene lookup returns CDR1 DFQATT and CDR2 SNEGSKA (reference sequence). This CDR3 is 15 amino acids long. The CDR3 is CRHATGAGHLNEQFF. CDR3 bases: TGCAGGCACGCCACCGGGGCGGGACATCTAAATGAGCAGTTCTTC.

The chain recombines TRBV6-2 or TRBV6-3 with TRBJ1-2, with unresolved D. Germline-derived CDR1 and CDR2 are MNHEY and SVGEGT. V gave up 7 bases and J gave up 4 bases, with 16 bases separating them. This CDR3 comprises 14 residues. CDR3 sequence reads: CASNQNSRRYGYTF. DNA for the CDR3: TGTGCCAGCAACCAAAACAGTCGCCGCTATGGCTACACCTTC.

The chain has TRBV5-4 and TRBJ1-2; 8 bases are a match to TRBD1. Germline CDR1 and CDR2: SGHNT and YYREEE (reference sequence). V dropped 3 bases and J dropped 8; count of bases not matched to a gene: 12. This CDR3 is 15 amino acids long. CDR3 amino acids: CASSSRLTGTGGYTF. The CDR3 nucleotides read TGTGCCAGCAGCTCTCGGTTGACAGGGACAGGCGGCTACACCTTC.

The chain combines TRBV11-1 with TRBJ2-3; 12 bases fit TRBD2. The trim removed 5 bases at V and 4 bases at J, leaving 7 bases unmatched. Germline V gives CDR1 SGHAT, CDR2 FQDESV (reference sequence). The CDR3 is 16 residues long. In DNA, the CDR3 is TGTGCCAGCAGCCCCCCGGGACTAGCGGGCTCAGATACGCAGTATTTT. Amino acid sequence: CASSPPGLAGSDTQYF.

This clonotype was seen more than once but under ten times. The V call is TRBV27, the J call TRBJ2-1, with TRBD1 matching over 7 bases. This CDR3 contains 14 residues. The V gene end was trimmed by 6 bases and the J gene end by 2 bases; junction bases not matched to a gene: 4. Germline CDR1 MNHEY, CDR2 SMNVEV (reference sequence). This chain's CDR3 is CASSLTGPYNEQFF. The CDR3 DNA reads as TGTGCCAGCAGCCTGACAGGGCCCTACAATGAGCAGTTCTTC.

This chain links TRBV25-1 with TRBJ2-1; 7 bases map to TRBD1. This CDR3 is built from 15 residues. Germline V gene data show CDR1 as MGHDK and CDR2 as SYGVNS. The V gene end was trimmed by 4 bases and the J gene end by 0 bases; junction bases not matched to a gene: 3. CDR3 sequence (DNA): TGTGCCAGCAGTGGGGCAGGGGGCTCCTACAATGAGCAGTTCTTC. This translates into CASSGAGGSYNEQFF.

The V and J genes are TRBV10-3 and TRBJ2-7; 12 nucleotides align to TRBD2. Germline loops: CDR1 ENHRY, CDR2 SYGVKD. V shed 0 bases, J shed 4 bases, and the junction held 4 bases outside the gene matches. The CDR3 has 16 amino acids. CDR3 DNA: TGTGCCATCAGTGAGTCCCGACTAGCGGGAGTGTACGAGCAGTACTTC. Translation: CAISESRLAGVYEQYF.

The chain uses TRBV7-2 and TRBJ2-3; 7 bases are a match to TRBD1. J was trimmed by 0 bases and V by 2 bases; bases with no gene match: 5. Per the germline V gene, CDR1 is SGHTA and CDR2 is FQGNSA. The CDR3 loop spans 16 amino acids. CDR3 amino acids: CASSLQGGSSTDTQYF. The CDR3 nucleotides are TGTGCCAGCAGCTTACAAGGGGGCTCTAGCACAGATACGCAGTATTTT.

The CDR3 here is CATSRDPGGGKLFF. DNA of the CDR3: TGTGCCACCAGCAGAGATCCCGGGGGAGGTAAACTGTTTTTT. The chain recombines TRBV15 with TRBJ1-4, with D possibly matching TRBD1 (5 bases). The germline CDR1 and CDR2 sequences are LNHNV and YYDKDF (reference sequence). Trimming took off 0 bases at V and 11 bases at J, with 13 bases between the two ends. The CDR3 consists of 14 residues.

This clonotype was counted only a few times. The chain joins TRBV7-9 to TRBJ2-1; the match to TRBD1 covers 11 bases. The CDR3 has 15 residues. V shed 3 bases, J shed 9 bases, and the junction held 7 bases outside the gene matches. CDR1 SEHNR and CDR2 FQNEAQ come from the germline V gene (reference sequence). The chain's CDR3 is CASSFWTGGLGEQFF. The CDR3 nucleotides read TGTGCCAGCAGCTTTTGGACAGGGGGCTTGGGTGAGCAGTTCTTC.

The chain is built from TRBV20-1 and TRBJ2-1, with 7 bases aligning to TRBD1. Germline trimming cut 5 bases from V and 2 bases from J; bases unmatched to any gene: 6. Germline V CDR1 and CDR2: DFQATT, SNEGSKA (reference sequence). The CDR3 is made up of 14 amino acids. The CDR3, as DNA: TGCAGTGCTCAGACAGGGATGGCCTACAATGAGCAGTTCTTC. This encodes CSAQTGMAYNEQFF.

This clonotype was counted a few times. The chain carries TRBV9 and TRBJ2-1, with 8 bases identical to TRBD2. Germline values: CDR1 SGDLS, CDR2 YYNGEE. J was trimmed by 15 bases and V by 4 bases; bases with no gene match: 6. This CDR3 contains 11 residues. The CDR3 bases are TGTGCCAGCAGCTCGGGACTAGGGGTGTTCTTC. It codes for CASSSGLGVFF.

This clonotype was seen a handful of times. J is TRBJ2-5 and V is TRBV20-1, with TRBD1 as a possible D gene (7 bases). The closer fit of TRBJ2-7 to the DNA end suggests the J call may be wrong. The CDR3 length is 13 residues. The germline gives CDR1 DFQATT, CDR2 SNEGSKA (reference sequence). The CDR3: CSADYYRGLEQYF. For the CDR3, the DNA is TGCAGTGCTGATTACTACAGGGGACTCGAGCAGTACTTC.

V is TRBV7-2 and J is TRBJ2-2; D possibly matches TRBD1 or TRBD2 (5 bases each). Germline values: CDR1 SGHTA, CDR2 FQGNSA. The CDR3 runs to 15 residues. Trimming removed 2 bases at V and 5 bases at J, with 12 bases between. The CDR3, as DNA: TGTGCCAGCAGCTTATTGCAGGGACGAACCGGGGAGCTGTTTTTT. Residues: CASSLLQGRTGELFF. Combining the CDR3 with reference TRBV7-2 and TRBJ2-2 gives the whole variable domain GAGVSQSPSNKVTEKGKDVELRCDPISGHTALYWYRQSLGQGLEFLIYFQGNSAPDKSGLPSDRFSAERTGGSVSTLTIQRTQQEDSAVYLCASSLLQGRTGELFFGEGSRLTVL.

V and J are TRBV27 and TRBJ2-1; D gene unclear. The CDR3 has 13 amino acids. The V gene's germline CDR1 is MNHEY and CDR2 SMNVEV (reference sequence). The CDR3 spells CAVRKGLYNEQFF. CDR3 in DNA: TGTGCTGTTAGGAAGGGCCTATACAATGAGCAGTTCTTC.

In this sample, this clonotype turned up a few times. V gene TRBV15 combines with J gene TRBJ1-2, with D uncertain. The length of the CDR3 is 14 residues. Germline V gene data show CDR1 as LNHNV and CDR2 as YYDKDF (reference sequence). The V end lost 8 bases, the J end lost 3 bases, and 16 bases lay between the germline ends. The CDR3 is CATEMGSKHYGYTF. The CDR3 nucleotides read TGTGCCACCGAGATGGGAAGCAAGCACTATGGCTACACCTTC. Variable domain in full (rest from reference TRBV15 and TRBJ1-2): DAMVIQNPRYQVTQFGKPVTLSCSQTLNHNVMYWYQQKSSQAPKLLFHYYDKDFNNEADTPDNFQSRRPNTSFCFLDIRSPGLGDTAMYLCATEMGSKHYGYTFGSGTRLTVV.

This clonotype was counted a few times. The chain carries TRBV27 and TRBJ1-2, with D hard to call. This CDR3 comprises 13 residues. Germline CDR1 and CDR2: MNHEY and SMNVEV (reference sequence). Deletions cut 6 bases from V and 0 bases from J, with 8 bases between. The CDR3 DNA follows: TGTGCCAGCAGGGTGGGATCTAACTATGGCTACACCTTC. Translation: CASRVGSNYGYTF.

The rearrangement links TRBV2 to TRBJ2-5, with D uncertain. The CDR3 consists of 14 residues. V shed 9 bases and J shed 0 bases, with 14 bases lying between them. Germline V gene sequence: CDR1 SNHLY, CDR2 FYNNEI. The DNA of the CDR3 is TGTGCCAGTGAGTCCCGACGGGACCAAGAGACCCAGTACTTC. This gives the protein CASESRRDQETQYF.

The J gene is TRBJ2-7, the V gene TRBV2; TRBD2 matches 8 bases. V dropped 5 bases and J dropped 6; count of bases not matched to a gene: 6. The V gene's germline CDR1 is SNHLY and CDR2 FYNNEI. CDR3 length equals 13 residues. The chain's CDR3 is CASSPSGSGEQYF. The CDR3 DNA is TGTGCCAGCAGTCCAAGCGGGAGTGGCGAGCAGTACTTC.

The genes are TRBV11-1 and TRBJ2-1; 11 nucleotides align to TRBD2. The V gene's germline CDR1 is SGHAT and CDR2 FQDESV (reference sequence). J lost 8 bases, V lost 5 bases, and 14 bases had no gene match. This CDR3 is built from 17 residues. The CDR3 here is CASSLLDSGRADYEQFF. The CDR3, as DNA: TGTGCCAGCAGCCTACTTGATAGCGGGAGGGCCGATTATGAGCAGTTCTTC.

The CDR3 DNA reads TGTGCCAGCAGCAAAAGACTAGCGGGAGCGGATACGCAGTATTTT. It is translated as CASSKRLAGADTQYF. This chain links TRBV5-6 with TRBJ2-3; TRBD2 agrees at 12 bases. V shed 4 bases and J 6 bases; nucleotides not matched to a gene: 6. Germline values: CDR1 SGHDT, CDR2 YYEEEE. The length of the CDR3 is 15 residues.

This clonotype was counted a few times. CDR3 bases: TGCAGTGCTAACGGCGGGAGGGCTTCCTACGAGCAGTACTTC. Protein: CSANGGRASYEQYF. This chain joins TRBV20-1 and TRBJ2-7, with 9 bases matching TRBD2. This CDR3 comprises 14 residues. The junction had 5 bases not matched to a gene; V was cut back by 4 bases and J by 1 base. The germline CDR1 and CDR2 sequences are DFQATT and SNEGSKA (reference sequence).

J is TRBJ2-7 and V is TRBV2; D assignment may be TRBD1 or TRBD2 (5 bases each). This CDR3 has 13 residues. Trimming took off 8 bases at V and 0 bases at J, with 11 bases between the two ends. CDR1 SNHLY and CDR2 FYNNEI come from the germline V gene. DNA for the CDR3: TGTGCCAGCGTGGCAGGGAGCTCCTACGAGCAGTACTTC. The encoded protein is CASVAGSSYEQYF.

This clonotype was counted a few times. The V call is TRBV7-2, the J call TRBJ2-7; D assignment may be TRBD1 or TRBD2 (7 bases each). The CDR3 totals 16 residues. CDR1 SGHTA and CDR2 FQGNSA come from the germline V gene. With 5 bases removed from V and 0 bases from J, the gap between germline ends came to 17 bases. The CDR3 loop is CASSPQGGGLSYEQYF. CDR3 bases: TGTGCCAGCAGCCCCCAGGGGGGGGGTCTCTCCTACGAGCAGTACTTC.

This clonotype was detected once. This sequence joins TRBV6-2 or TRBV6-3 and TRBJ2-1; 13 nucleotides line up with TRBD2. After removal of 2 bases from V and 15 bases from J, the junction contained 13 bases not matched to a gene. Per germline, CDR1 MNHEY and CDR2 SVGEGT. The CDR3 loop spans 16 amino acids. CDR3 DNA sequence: TGTGCCAGCAGTTACATCCCCGGACTAGCGGGAGATGGGGGGTTCTTC. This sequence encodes CASSYIPGLAGDGGFF.

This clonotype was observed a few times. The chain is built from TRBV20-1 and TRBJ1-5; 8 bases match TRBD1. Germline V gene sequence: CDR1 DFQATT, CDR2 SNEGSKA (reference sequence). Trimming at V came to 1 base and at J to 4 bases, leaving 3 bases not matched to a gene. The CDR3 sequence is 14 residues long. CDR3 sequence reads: CSARGTGRNQPQHF. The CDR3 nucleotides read TGCAGTGCTAGAGGGACAGGGAGAAATCAGCCCCAGCATTTT.

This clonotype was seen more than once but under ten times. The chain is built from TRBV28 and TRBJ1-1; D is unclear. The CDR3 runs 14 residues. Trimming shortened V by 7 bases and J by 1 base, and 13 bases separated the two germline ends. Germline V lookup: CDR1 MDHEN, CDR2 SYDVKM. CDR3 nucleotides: TGTGCCAGCACTCTTGAGTCACGGAACACTGAAGCTTTCTTT. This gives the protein CASTLESRNTEAFF. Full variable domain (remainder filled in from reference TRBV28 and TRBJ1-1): DVKVTQSSRYLVKRTGEKVFLECVQDMDHENMFWYRQDPGLGLRLIYFSYDVKMKEKGDIPEGYSVSREKKERFSLILESASTNQTSMYLCASTLESRNTEAFFGQGTRLTVV.